This TCR beta chain stems from a study of human T cells and chemical hapten exposure. Indicated time point: patch test 3, about 24 weeks after DPC sensitization. Treatment: therapeutic diphenylcyclopropenone sensitization with weekly scalp DPC. This CDR3 spans 14 amino acids. V lost 3 bases, J lost 1 base, and 4 bases stayed unmatched. Germline values: CDR1 SQVTM, CDR2 ANQGSEA. TCRdb re-called the RACE reads with MiXCR, one entry per CDR3 protein. This sample has 150,000 to 200,000 distinct CDR3 sequences, with 24% found just once. There are a few counts of this clonotype. The chain links TRBV29-1 to TRBJ2-5; 8 bases are shared with TRBD1. This material consisted of whole blood, taken in connection with sensitization to the hapten diphenylcyclopropenone (DPC). This sequence originates from a woman between 40 and 50 years old with alopecia areata. Some clones in this sample may be carry-over from other donors' samples. Here the CDR3 reads CSVERTGRQETQYF. CDR3 nucleotides: TGCAGCGTTGAGAGGACAGGGCGCCAAGAGACCCAGTACTTC.